Sequencing of this TCR beta chain was carried out in a study of monozygotic twins with inflammatory bowel disease. Incorporation of UMIs carrying a 6-nucleotide sample barcode was performed by template switching. No DNA is given; TCRdb re-called the 5' RACE reads and lists each CDR3 protein once. Found here are about 210,000 distinct CDR3 sequences; the top ten clones hold less than 2%. The sample consisted of blood. This receptor was identified in a human donor with ulcerative colitis or Crohn's disease, or a healthy co-twin of an affected twin (not recorded which).

The CDR3 reads CASRPAGTGSYEQYF. V usage is TRBV27 and J usage is TRBJ2-7; the D gene TCRdb calls, TRBD1, cannot be checked with no DNA. The CDR3 spans 15 residues. Germline CDR1 and CDR2: MNHEY and SMNVEV (reference sequence).